This T cell receptor (beta chain) stems from a study of blood T cell repertoires in COVID-19. Repertoires were generated with immunoSEQ multiplex PCR, while TCRdb's copy carries only in-frame clones and drops some. The data show approximately 250,000 clones, around nine tenths seen once. Germline V gene lookup returns CDR1 MNHEY and CDR2 SMNVEV (reference sequence). V lost 6 bases, J lost 0 bases, and 15 bases stayed unmatched. The CDR3 runs 19 residues. The rearrangement links TRBV27 to TRBJ1-3, with TRBD1 matching over 9 bases. This TCR was recovered from a woman between 70 and 85 years old with COVID-19, enrolled during active disease. Sequenced material: peripheral blood. The CDR3 here is CASSSYRDRDPFSGNTIYF. CDR3 DNA sequence: TGTGCCAGCAGCTCATACCGGGACAGGGACCCTTTCTCTGGAAACACCATATATTTT.